The 9 T cell receptor beta chains below were found in one sample sequenced in a study of shared clonotypes between healthy human individuals. TCRdb keeps only in-frame clones here, not all; method: immunoSEQ multiplex PCR. The repertoire has some 580,000 clones, almost 97% of them found once; the top ten carry approximately 0.057%. The sample taken for sequencing was naive CD4+ T cells sorted from blood. The subset is: CD45RA+ positively selected. Every receptor here comes from a woman in her thirties in good health.

The rearrangement joins TRBV7-9 to TRBJ2-7, with 11 bases identical to TRBD2. The CDR3 runs 14 residues. CDR1 and CDR2 from the germline V gene are SEHNR and FQNEAQ (reference sequence). J lost 3 bases, V lost 4 bases, and 2 bases had no gene match. The CDR3 is CASSSLAGGYEQYF. CDR3 DNA: TGTGCCAGCAGCTCGCTAGCGGGAGGCTACGAGCAGTACTTC. The full variable domain, with the rest looked up from reference TRBV7-9 and TRBJ2-7, is DTGVSQNPRHKITKRGQNVTFRCDPISEHNRLYWYRQTLGQGPEFLTYFQNEAQLEKSRLLSDRFSAERPKGSFSTLEIQRTEQGDSAMYLCASSSLAGGYEQYFGPGTRLTVT.

This chain links TRBV4-1 with TRBJ2-1, with 7 bases fitting TRBD2. The germline V gene has CDR1 MGHRA and CDR2 YSYEKL. Unmatched junction bases numbered 7, after V lost 4 bases and J lost 7 bases. This CDR3 spans 14 amino acids. CDR3 coding DNA: TGCGCCAGCAGCCGGGACTATTCTTCTAATGAGCAGTTCTTC. Translated: CASSRDYSSNEQFF.

The rearrangement joins TRBV6-5 to TRBJ2-2; 8 bases align to TRBD1. There are 15 residues in the CDR3. V shed 7 bases, J shed 0 bases, and the junction held 4 bases outside the gene matches. CDR1 and CDR2 from the germline V gene are MNHEY and SVGAGI. The CDR3 DNA sequence: TGTGCCAGCACCCCACAGGGGGCGAACACCGGGGAGCTGTTTTTT. Its translation is CASTPQGANTGELFF.

The V and J genes are TRBV18 and TRBJ2-5; the D gene is possibly TRBD2 (6 bases). The ends were cut back, 0 bases at V and 5 bases at J, with 16 bases in the middle. Germline V CDR1 and CDR2: KGHSH, LQKENI. There are 16 residues in the CDR3. Here the CDR3 reads CASSPPVSGAGETQYF. As DNA, the CDR3 is TGTGCCAGCTCACCACCGGTGTCCGGGGCGGGGGAGACCCAGTACTTC. The full variable domain, with the rest looked up from reference TRBV18 and TRBJ2-5, is NAGVMQNPRHLVRRRGQEARLRCSPMKGHSHVYWYRQLPEEGLKFMVYLQKENIIDESGMPKERFSAEFPKEGPSILRIQQVVRGDSAAYFCASSPPVSGAGETQYFGPGTRLLVL.

This clone was seen a single time. The J gene is TRBJ2-7, the V gene TRBV5-1; D is undetermined. The germline CDR1 and CDR2 sequences are SGHRS and YFSETQ. V gave up 1 base and J gave up 1 base, with 9 bases separating them. This CDR3 comprises 14 residues. As DNA, the CDR3 is TGCGCCAGCAGCTTGAGCATGGGATCCTACGAGCAGTACTTC. It codes for CASSLSMGSYEQYF.

V is TRBV20-1 and J is TRBJ2-7; D is possibly TRBD2 (6 bases). The CDR3 is 11 residues long. From germline, CDR1 is DFQATT and CDR2 SNEGSKA (reference sequence). CDR3 in amino acids: CSSGGNNEQYF. CDR3 in DNA: TGCAGCAGTGGGGGGAATAACGAGCAGTACTTC.

The table lists this clone with a count of one. This rearrangement joins TRBV25-1 to TRBJ2-5; D gene unclear. Germline V gene data show CDR1 as MGHDK and CDR2 as SYGVNS. The CDR3 runs to 13 residues. The V end lost 10 bases, the J end lost 7 bases, and 19 bases lay between the germline ends. CDR3 region: CAISPPGLGTQYF. The CDR3 DNA reads TGTGCCATATCCCCCCCAGGTCTCGGGACCCAGTACTTC.

This sequence joins TRBV28 and TRBJ1-1; no clear D. Between the trimmed V and J ends, which lost 5 bases and 1 base, there was a span of 5 bases. This CDR3 is 12 amino acids long. The germline V gene has CDR1 MDHEN and CDR2 SYDVKM. The CDR3 loop is CASSNRNTEAFF. The CDR3 DNA is TGTGCCAGCAGTAACAGGAACACTGAAGCTTTCTTT.

The chain employs TRBV28 and TRBJ1-4; 8 bases align to TRBD1. The CDR3 is made up of 14 amino acids. The germline V gene has CDR1 MDHEN and CDR2 SYDVKM. V lost 6 bases, J lost 7 bases, and 7 bases stayed unmatched. CDR3 residues: CASRLGQGAEKLFF. DNA for the CDR3: TGTGCCAGCAGGCTCGGACAGGGAGCTGAAAAACTGTTTTTT.